These T cell receptor beta chains were read from a single sample in a study of tumor-infiltrating lymphocytes in oesophageal squamous cell carcinoma. Each CDR3 protein gets one entry after TCRdb re-called the PCR reads with MiXCR. The data show about 12,000 distinct CDR3 sequences, 55% to 65% seen once. What was sequenced was esophageal tumor tissue. These TCRs come from a female donor with esophageal squamous cell carcinoma. CDR3s include the opening cysteine and the closing phenylalanine or tryptophan. Size is stated for part of the rows, as once, few or many counts, or as a class when the clone is expanded.

cdr3_length,clone_size,v_call,cdr3_aa
16,medium-sized,TRBV6-1,CASSLSLAGGDNEQFF
13,.,TRBV7-2,CASSLVAGNEQFF
13,.,TRBV6-1,CATLRGGHEKLFF
16,.,TRBV28,CASSGGPAVYQETQYF
15,many,TRBV5-1,CASSPTGTAPDEQYF
15,.,TRBV7-8,CASSWGTGGLNIQYF
14,.,TRBV7-9,CASSSLQGYNEQFF
15,.,TRBV7-9,CASSRSGSSYNEQFF
16,few,TRBV7-8,CASSLGSRGRDTEAFF
12,.,TRBV7-3,CASSSTRNEQYF
15,.,TRBV7-9,CASSLASDGNQPQHF
12,many,TRBV5-1,CASRVREETQYF
15,few,TRBV7-8,CASSLALTGNYGYTF
11,few,TRBV6-1,CASSFFETQYF
13,.,TRBV6-6,CASSYRIQETQYF
14,few,TRBV20-1,CSANGWTSTDTQYF
12,.,TRBV7-6,CASSLAGETQYF
13,.,TRBV29-1,CSASSRDDEKLFF
12,.,TRBV12-3/TRBV12-4,CASAAKDYGYTF
15,.,TRBV11-2,CASSWGQSSYNEQFF
9,few,TRBV19,CASGRGYTF
15,.,TRBV7-2,CASSLVPGSDSPLHF
14,.,TRBV7-9,CASSAGQGAYGYTF
15,.,TRBV27,CASGLRDRIVYEQYF
14,.,TRBV7-4,CASSPWTGNSPLHF
12,.,TRBV12-3/TRBV12-4,CASRTGVLEQYF
15,few,TRBV7-8,CASSPRQGGTGELFF
10,once,TRBV12-3/TRBV12-4,CASSRDTQYF
13,.,TRBV7-2,CASSLAGQGSQYF
13,many,TRBV7-3,CASSLSRGTEAFF
13,.,TRBV28,CASRESSTYEQFF
15,.,TRBV7-2,CASSSHGAGVGEAFF
14,.,TRBV6-2/TRBV6-3,CASTRGDGYNEQFF
12,.,TRBV25-1,CASSEDSLEQYF
17,few,TRBV7-4,CASSPANRGLPGYGYTF
18,.,TRBV7-2,CASSLASTAGTSLNEQFF
14,.,TRBV27,CASSSGSAAYEQYF
14,.,TRBV11-1,CASSLAGGYYGYTF
14,.,TRBV11-3,CASSLEGPSYEQYF
15,.,TRBV6-1,CASSAGTGDQETQYF
13,.,TRBV7-8,CASSLTGFHEQYF
16,.,TRBV6-6,CASSYGTSGGTDTQYF
14,few,TRBV7-6,CASSLDLELDEQYF
16,.,TRBV6-2/TRBV6-3,CASSVLHEATNEKLFF
14,few,TRBV7-2,CASSLTAGANVLTF